This T cell receptor beta chain was obtained from a study of cytomegalovirus exposure and HLA in healthy donors. General study results and limits: Reportedly, a later analysis found an Asian-associated ancestry cluster had fewer N-insertions than the roughly 700-donor mean.

In the case of this clone: What it binds is unknown.

The PCR used 60 Vbeta and 13 Jbeta primers. Produced via immunoSEQ multiplex PCR; TCRdb's table is partial and in-frame only. There are 150,000 to 190,000 clones in the sample; roughly 80% occur only once, and about 7.1% lies in the top ten. The TCR sequence derives from a woman in her 50s in good health and CMV-seropositive. The sequencing input was PBMCs.

CDR3 sequence reads: CASKSASGAAEQYF. The DNA for the CDR3 is TGTGCCAGCAAAAGTGCTAGCGGTGCCGCGGAGCAGTACTTC. The V call is TRBV2, the J call TRBJ2-7; TRBD2 matches 7 bases. Trimming took 7 bases from V and 7 from J; bases not matched to a gene: 13. Germline V gene lookup returns CDR1 SNHLY and CDR2 FYNNEI. There are 14 residues in the CDR3. Full variable domain (outside the CDR3, taken from reference TRBV2 and TRBJ2-7): EPEVTQTPSHQVTQMGQEVILRCVPISNHLYFYWYRQILGQKVEFLVSFYNNEISEKSEIFDDQFSVERPDGSNFTLKIRSTKLEDSAMYFCASKSASGAAEQYFGPGTRLTVT.